The 26 T cell receptor beta chains presented below share a single source sample, sequenced in a study of blood T cell repertoires in COVID-19. Profiled with immunoSEQ multiplex PCR; TCRdb holds only in-frame clones, not every one. The data contain fewer than 200,000 clones, approximately 86% of them singletons. The sequenced sample was peripheral blood. These receptors originate from a woman of 80 years or more with COVID-19, enrolled during active disease.

J is TRBJ2-1 and V is TRBV2, with D tentatively TRBD2 (5 bases). Germline loops: CDR1 SNHLY, CDR2 FYNNEI. Trimming pared 6 bases from V and 5 bases from J, leaving 11 bases between. The CDR3 has 13 amino acids. CDR3 DNA sequence: TGTGCCAGCAGGAGGGCCATGGACAATGAGCAGTTCTTC. Translating gives CASRRAMDNEQFF.

The V and J genes are TRBV6-5 and TRBJ2-3, with 13 bases lining up with TRBD2. Germline lookup yields CDR1 MNHEY and CDR2 SVGAGI. The V segment lost 1 base and the J segment 4 bases; nucleotides outside the gene matches: 2. There are 16 residues in the CDR3. The CDR3 bases are TGTGCCAGCAGTTACTTCGGGACTAGCGGGGCAGATACGCAGTATTTT. Amino acids: CASSYFGTSGADTQYF.

The V gene is TRBV12-3 or TRBV12-4, the J gene TRBJ1-1; D remains ambiguous. Between the trimmed V and J ends, which lost 5 bases and 3 bases, there was a span of 10 bases. This CDR3 region has 13 residues. The CDR3 nucleotides read TGTGCCAGCAGTCTCGCACAAGACACTGAAGCTTTCTTT. This gives the protein CASSLAQDTEAFF.

The chain uses TRBV19 and TRBJ2-3, with 11 bases lining up with TRBD2. Germline V gene sequence: CDR1 LNHDA, CDR2 SQIVND (reference sequence). This CDR3 comprises 17 residues. J gave up 5 bases and V 7 bases, and 14 bases lay outside the gene matches. The CDR3 is CASTSTSGSLSGDTQYF. The CDR3 nucleotides are TGTGCCAGTACGTCTACTAGCGGGAGTTTGAGTGGAGATACGCAGTATTTT. Full variable domain (outside the CDR3, taken from reference TRBV19 and TRBJ2-3): DGGITQSPKYLFRKEGQNVTLSCEQNLNHDAMYWYRQDPGQGLRLIYYSQIVNDFQKGDIAEGYSVSREKKESFPLTVTSAQKNPTAFYLCASTSTSGSLSGDTQYFGPGTRLTVL.

The chain has TRBV5-1 and TRBJ2-3, with D possibly being TRBD2 (6 bases). The germline V gene encodes CDR1 SGHRS and CDR2 YFSETQ. V was clipped by 5 bases and J by 2 bases, with 12 bases between them. The CDR3 length is 14 residues. As DNA, the CDR3 is TGCGCCAGCAGTAATAGCGGCGCCACAGATACGCAGTATTTT. Translation: CASSNSGATDTQYF.

This chain connects TRBV5-1 to TRBJ2-3; tentatively, D is TRBD1 (5 bases). V gave up 0 bases and J gave up 2 bases, with 7 bases separating them. CDR3 size: 14 residues. Germline V gene data show CDR1 as SGHRS and CDR2 as YFSETQ. CDR3: CASSLGGTTDTQYF. The CDR3 bases are TGCGCCAGCAGCTTGGGGGGCACCACAGATACGCAGTATTTT.

The chain links TRBV3-1 (or the pseudogene TRBV3-2) to TRBJ1-5, with 7 bases that match TRBD1. Germline V gene data show CDR1 as LGHDT and CDR2 as YNNKEL (reference sequence). This CDR3 is built from 15 residues. V gave up 1 base and J gave up 3 bases; unmatched junction bases: 3. CDR3 DNA: TGTGCCAGCAGCCAAGGGGGACAGACCAATCAGCCCCAGCATTTT. Its protein product is CASSQGGQTNQPQHF.

The rearrangement links TRBV18 to TRBJ2-3, with 8 bases identical to TRBD1. V dropped 5 bases and J dropped 0; count of bases not matched to a gene: 4. The germline V gene encodes CDR1 KGHSH and CDR2 LQKENI. This CDR3 comprises 15 residues. CDR3 loop: CASSSRQGSTDTQYF. As DNA, the CDR3 is TGTGCCAGCTCATCTCGACAGGGGAGCACAGATACGCAGTATTTT.

This chain uses TRBV20-1 with TRBJ2-7; D perhaps matches TRBD1 (5 bases). The length of the CDR3 is 11 residues. V was clipped by 6 bases and J by 6 bases, with 12 bases between them. Germline CDR1 and CDR2: DFQATT and SNEGSKA (reference sequence). CDR3 sequence: CSARSGFEQYF. As DNA, the CDR3 is TGCAGTGCCCGGTCAGGGTTCGAGCAGTACTTC.

There are a few counts of this clone. The chain links TRBV3-1 (or the pseudogene TRBV3-2) to TRBJ1-5, with TRBD1 as a possible D gene (6 bases). Between the trimmed V and J ends, which lost 3 bases and 5 bases, there was a span of 8 bases. Germline V gene lookup returns CDR1 LGHDT and CDR2 YNNKEL (reference sequence). This CDR3 spans 13 amino acids. CDR3 DNA sequence: TGTGCCAGCAGCCAGTGGACAGATCAGCCCCAGCATTTT. The encoded protein is CASSQWTDQPQHF.

This chain connects TRBV3-1 (or the pseudogene TRBV3-2) to TRBJ2-1, with 12 bases aligning to TRBD2. Germline trimming cut 5 bases from V and 3 bases from J; bases unmatched to any gene: 2. The CDR3 is made up of 15 amino acids. The germline V gene encodes CDR1 LGHDT and CDR2 YNNKEL (reference sequence). This chain's CDR3 is CASSKLAGGYNEQFF. CDR3 bases: TGTGCCAGCAGCAAACTAGCGGGGGGCTACAATGAGCAGTTCTTC.

The V call is TRBV6-6, the J call TRBJ1-1; D gene unclear. The CDR3 totals 13 residues. V was clipped by 7 bases and J by 0 bases, with 9 bases between them. In germline, CDR1 is MNHNY, CDR2 SVGAGI (reference sequence). CDR3 sequence (DNA): TGTGCCAGCACTCAGGTCATGAACACTGAAGCTTTCTTT. Translation gives CASTQVMNTEAFF.

The V call is TRBV11-2, the J call TRBJ2-7, with TRBD1 identical over 8 bases. CDR3 length equals 15 residues. The V gene end was trimmed by 2 bases and the J gene end by 5 bases; junction bases not matched to a gene: 8. Per the germline V gene, CDR1 is SGHAT and CDR2 is FQNNGV. CDR3 protein: CASSLSRGHFNEQYF. CDR3 sequence (DNA): TGTGCCAGCAGCTTATCCAGGGGGCACTTTAACGAGCAGTACTTC.

This clone was detected once. The chain employs TRBV3-1 (or the pseudogene TRBV3-2) and TRBJ2-2, with TRBD2 matching over 7 bases. The CDR3 is 14 residues long. Germline V CDR1 and CDR2: LGHDT, YNNKEL (reference sequence). The junction had 8 bases not matched to a gene; V was cut back by 5 bases and J by 8 bases. The CDR3 bases are TGTGCCAGCAGCTCGGCAGCGGGAAGGGGGGAGCTGTTTTTT. Amino acids: CASSSAAGRGELFF.

J is TRBJ2-7 and V is TRBV2; a weak D match, TRBD2 (6 bases). The CDR3 consists of 16 residues. CDR1 is SNHLY and CDR2 is FYNNEI in the germline V gene. Deletions cut 6 bases from V and 3 bases from J, with 21 bases between. The CDR3 DNA reads as TGTGCCAGCAGGGATGACGGAGGGATCCTGGGCTACGAGCAGTACTTC. It translates to CASRDDGGILGYEQYF.

The rearrangement uses TRBV19 and TRBJ1-1; 12 bases line up with TRBD1. J gave up 10 bases and V 8 bases, and 5 bases lay outside the gene matches. The germline CDR1 and CDR2 sequences are LNHDA and SQIVND (reference sequence). There are 12 residues in the CDR3. As DNA, the CDR3 is TGTGCCAGTGGGGACAGGGGGCGCGGAGCTTTCTTT. Translating it yields CASGDRGRGAFF.

The rearrangement uses TRBV27 and TRBJ1-2; 8 bases are shared with TRBD1. Per germline, CDR1 MNHEY and CDR2 SMNVEV (reference sequence). V lost 5 bases to trimming and J lost 2 bases; unmatched junction nucleotides: 7. The CDR3 totals 15 residues. The CDR3 DNA follows: TGTGCCAGCAGTCCCGGTTGGACAGGGAACTATGGCTACACCTTC. Protein sequence: CASSPGWTGNYGYTF.

This clone was counted once. V gene TRBV12-3 or TRBV12-4 combines with J gene TRBJ2-3; no definite D call. CDR3 length: 13 amino acids. Trimming left V 3 bases short and J 4 bases short, with 8 bases between. The CDR3 region is CASSFGRSDTQYF. The CDR3 DNA sequence: TGTGCCAGCAGTTTCGGTCGATCAGATACGCAGTATTTT.

J is TRBJ1-1 and V is TRBV5-1; D may be TRBD1 (6 bases). The V gene lost 0 bases and the J gene lost 5 bases, with 17 bases spanning the gap. Germline CDR1 and CDR2: SGHRS and YFSETQ. This CDR3 comprises 16 residues. The CDR3 bases are TGCGCCAGCAGCTTGGAACAGGGCCCCGGGAGGACTGAAGCTTTCTTT. This gives the protein CASSLEQGPGRTEAFF.

The J gene is TRBJ2-3, the V gene TRBV19; possibly TRBD2 for D (6 bases). The CDR3 has 15 residues. From germline, CDR1 is LNHDA and CDR2 SQIVND (reference sequence). V dropped 4 bases and J dropped 6 bases, with 17 bases sitting between them. CDR3: CASSRLEAEGDTQYF. Here the CDR3 DNA reads TGTGCCAGTAGTAGGTTAGAAGCGGAGGGGGATACGCAGTATTTT.

The rearrangement uses TRBV5-1 and TRBJ2-1, with D perhaps matching TRBD1 (5 bases). Germline CDR1 reads SGHRS; CDR2 reads YFSETQ. This CDR3 is 14 amino acids long. V was trimmed by 0 bases and J by 3 bases, leaving 7 bases between them. CDR3 residues: CASSLGQIYNEQFF. CDR3 coding DNA: TGCGCCAGCAGCTTGGGACAGATCTACAATGAGCAGTTCTTC.

The chain is built from TRBV28 and TRBJ2-7; 8 nucleotides match TRBD2. With 5 bases clipped from V and 2 bases from J, the junction kept 8 bases outside the gene matches. Germline CDR1 MDHEN, CDR2 SYDVKM. The CDR3 covers 15 residues. Written as DNA, the CDR3 is TGTGCCAGCAGTGGGGTTAGCGGGATCCCCTACGAGCAGTACTTC. It yields the protein CASSGVSGIPYEQYF.

The rearrangement links TRBV3-1 (or the pseudogene TRBV3-2) to TRBJ2-5, with 8 positions matching TRBD1. Germline lookup yields CDR1 LGHDT and CDR2 YNNKEL (reference sequence). Trimming removed 6 bases from V and 1 base from J; junction bases left unmatched: 7. This CDR3 spans 15 amino acids. The DNA of the CDR3 is TGTGCCAGCAGTAAGACAGGGGTCTCCCAAGAGACCCAGTACTTC. Protein: CASSKTGVSQETQYF.

The rearrangement links TRBV7-2 to TRBJ2-3; TRBD2 matches 9 bases. V lost 5 bases, J lost 6 bases, and 6 bases stayed unmatched. CDR1 is SGHTA and CDR2 is FQGNSA in the germline V gene. This CDR3 spans 14 amino acids. CDR3 amino acids: CASSTGTSPDTQYF. CDR3 in DNA: TGTGCCAGCAGCACAGGGACTAGCCCCGATACGCAGTATTTT. Full variable domain (remainder filled in from reference TRBV7-2 and TRBJ2-3): GAGVSQSPSNKVTEKGKDVELRCDPISGHTALYWYRQSLGQGLEFLIYFQGNSAPDKSGLPSDRFSAERTGGSVSTLTIQRTQQEDSAVYLCASSTGTSPDTQYFGPGTRLTVL.

J is TRBJ1-5 and V is TRBV2; 9 positions agree with TRBD1. Germline assignment: CDR1 SNHLY and CDR2 FYNNEI. The CDR3 sequence is 15 residues long. V lost 7 bases and J lost 6; bases outside the gene matches: 10. CDR3 DNA: TGTGCCAGCAAAGTAGGGACAGGGACATCTCAGCCCCAGCATTTT. Translated: CASKVGTGTSQPQHF.

In its sample, this clone was seen once. The chain uses TRBV27 and TRBJ2-6; D perhaps matches TRBD2 (5 bases). The CDR3 totals 15 residues. Trimming left V 6 bases short and J 2 bases short, with 11 bases between. Germline assignment: CDR1 MNHEY and CDR2 SMNVEV (reference sequence). In nucleotides, the CDR3 is TGTGCCAGCAGCCCGGAGGCCGCTGGGGCCAACGTCCTGACTTTC. This codes for CASSPEAAGANVLTF.